A single sample gave rise to the 31 T cell receptor beta chains below, sequenced in a study of T cells in Graves' hyperthyroidism and ophthalmopathy. TCR beta CDR3 region amplification was performed from RNA transcripts. An initial round of RT-PCR targeting the TCR CDR3 relied on the HTBI primer set. TCRdb reprocessed the multiplex PCR reads with MiXCR, giving one entry per CDR3 protein. This sample has hundreds of thousands of distinct CDR3 sequences, with 20% to 25% found just once. Sequencing was performed on blood. These receptors came from an older woman with Graves' ophthalmopathy.

This clonotype was seen only a few times. This rearrangement joins TRBV3-1 to TRBJ1-2; a weak D match, TRBD1 (6 bases). CDR1 is LGHDT, CDR2 YNNKEL, per germline (reference sequence). Between the trimmed V and J ends, which lost 0 bases and 6 bases, there was a span of 14 bases. CDR3 length equals 15 residues. The CDR3 here is CASSQDLGQRHGYTF. DNA of the CDR3: TGTGCCAGCAGCCAAGATTTAGGACAGCGCCATGGCTACACCTTC.

This clonotype has more than one count but fewer than ten. This rearrangement joins TRBV6-2 or TRBV6-3 to TRBJ2-7; a possible D gene is TRBD2 (5 bases). Germline CDR1 is MNHEY and CDR2 is SVGEGT. The CDR3 is 16 amino acids. The V gene lost 6 bases and the J gene lost 6 bases, with 24 bases spanning the gap. CDR3 in amino acids: CASRTEHGVLAGEQYF. The CDR3 DNA reads as TGTGCCAGCAGAACTGAACACGGGGTCCTCGCAGGCGAGCAGTACTTC.

A note on this clonotype: This may come from a read error, since a much larger clone is one base off. This rearrangement joins TRBV20-1 to TRBJ2-2, with a possible D match to TRBD1 (6 bases). Germline V CDR1 and CDR2: DFQATT, SNEGSKA (reference sequence). This CDR3 contains 15 residues. With 3 bases removed from V and 4 bases from J, the gap between germline ends came to 15 bases. The CDR3: CSARNQGWVTGELFF. For the CDR3, the DNA is TGCAGTGCTAGGAATCAGGGGTGGGTCACCGGGGAGCTGTTTTTT.

The CDR3 DNA follows: TGTGCCTGGGGAGGTCGGGCTGGAAACACCATATATTTT. Encoded protein: CAWGGRAGNTIYF. The chain recombines TRBV12-3 or TRBV12-4 with TRBJ1-3, with D uncertain. The CDR3 consists of 13 residues. The V gene lost 11 bases and the J gene lost 2 bases, with 13 bases spanning the gap.

This chain connects TRBV28 to TRBJ2-4; 11 positions agree with TRBD2. This CDR3 region has 20 residues. Per the germline V gene, CDR1 is MDHEN and CDR2 is SYDVKM. Trimming cost V 6 bases and J 0 bases; bases outside gene matches: 16. CDR3 coding DNA: TGTGCCAGCAGCCATAGGGTCGTGAATAGCGGGAGGGTAGCCAAAAACATTCAGTACTTC. It specifies CASSHRVVNSGRVAKNIQYF.

The V call is TRBV2, the J call TRBJ1-6; tentative D call: TRBD1 (5 bases). The CDR3 sequence is 15 residues long. Germline loops: CDR1 SNHLY, CDR2 FYNNEI. The V end lost 3 bases, the J end lost 7 bases, and 13 bases lay between the germline ends. The CDR3, as DNA: TGTGCCAGCAGTGAGGGAGGGCAGGGCAATTCACCCCTCCACTTT. Its protein is CASSEGGQGNSPLHF.

This clonotype turned up a few times. The chain employs TRBV6-2 or TRBV6-3 and TRBJ2-1, with D hard to call. Germline assignment: CDR1 MNHEY and CDR2 SVGEGT. Trimming stripped 2 bases from V and 8 bases from J, with 4 bases between. This CDR3 region has 11 residues. Written as DNA, the CDR3 is TGTGCCAGCAGTTACCGGGATGAGCAGTTCTTC. This gives the protein CASSYRDEQFF.

V usage is TRBV6-5 and J usage is TRBJ2-1; D gene ambiguous. Trimming shortened V by 3 bases and J by 8 bases, and 8 bases separated the two germline ends. The CDR3 totals 12 residues. Germline V gene sequence: CDR1 MNHEY, CDR2 SVGAGI. This CDR3 is CASSYRDDEQFF. The CDR3 DNA reads as TGTGCCAGCAGTTATCGAGACGATGAGCAGTTCTTC.

V is TRBV5-1 and J is TRBJ2-7; 10 bases are shared with TRBD2. This CDR3 contains 14 residues. Germline V CDR1 and CDR2: SGHRS, YFSETQ. V lost 2 bases and J lost 5; bases outside the gene matches: 4. The CDR3 protein is CASSFRLAGNEQYF. CDR3 sequence (DNA): TGCGCCAGCAGCTTCCGACTAGCGGGTAACGAGCAGTACTTC.

The chain recombines TRBV12-3 or TRBV12-4 with TRBJ1-2; D perhaps matches TRBD1 (5 bases). Between the trimmed V and J ends, which lost 9 bases and 7 bases, there was a span of 12 bases. CDR3 length equals 11 residues. CDR3 amino acids: CASWTIGGYTF. In DNA, the CDR3 is TGTGCCAGTTGGACAATCGGTGGCTACACCTTC.

The chain uses TRBV27 and TRBJ1-1, with D perhaps matching TRBD1 (6 bases). The V end was cut by 5 bases, the J end by 0 bases, with 13 bases between. The germline V gene encodes CDR1 MNHEY and CDR2 SMNVEV (reference sequence). The CDR3 is 15 residues long. The CDR3 loop reads CASSGKGGVNTEAFF. CDR3 bases: TGTGCCAGCAGTGGAAAAGGGGGGGTGAACACTGAAGCTTTCTTT.

The DNA of the CDR3 is TGTGCCAGCAGCTTAGACGGAGGGCGGGAGCAGTTCTTC. Protein: CASSLDGGREQFF. V is TRBV11-3 and J is TRBJ2-1, with D maybe TRBD2 (6 bases). Germline assignment: CDR1 SGHNT and CDR2 YENEEA. V was clipped by 0 bases and J by 10 bases, with 10 bases between them. There are 13 residues in the CDR3.

The table lists this clonotype with many counts. The chain carries TRBV28 and TRBJ2-7; D remains ambiguous. The CDR3 totals 13 residues. Trimming removed 3 bases from V and 7 bases from J, with 13 bases in between. CDR1 MDHEN and CDR2 SYDVKM come from the germline V gene. CDR3 DNA: TGTGCCAGCAGTTTCCCCCCCGACGGTGAGCAGTACTTC. Translation gives CASSFPPDGEQYF. Supplemented by reference TRBV28 and TRBJ2-7, the full variable domain reads DVKVTQSSRYLVKRTGEKVFLECVQDMDHENMFWYRQDPGLGLRLIYFSYDVKMKEKGDIPEGYSVSREKKERFSLILESASTNQTSMYLCASSFPPDGEQYFGPGTRLTVT.

The CDR3 spells CASLPNRVYGYTF. For the CDR3, the DNA is TGTGCCAGCCTCCCTAACAGGGTCTATGGCTACACCTTC. The chain carries TRBV4-2 and TRBJ1-2; TRBD1 is a possible D gene (6 bases). V gave up 8 bases and J gave up 4 bases, with 14 bases separating them. Germline V gives CDR1 LGHNA, CDR2 YNFKEQ. CDR3 length: 13 amino acids.

This clonotype was detected only a few times. CDR3 coding DNA: TGTGCCAGCAGCACACGGGGGAAACCTGATAACTATGGCTACACCTTC. It encodes CASSTRGKPDNYGYTF. The chain carries TRBV12-3 or TRBV12-4 and TRBJ1-2; D might be TRBD1 (5 bases). V lost 6 bases and J 1 base, leaving 18 bases between the germline ends. The CDR3 sequence is 16 residues long.

This clonotype came up many times. The chain joins TRBV12-3 or TRBV12-4 to TRBJ1-2, with unresolved D. With 2 bases removed from V and 8 bases from J, the gap between germline ends came to 12 bases. The CDR3 contains 13 residues. CDR3 nucleotide sequence: TGTGCCAGCAGTTTAAATGCTTACCGGGGCTACACCTTC. As protein: CASSLNAYRGYTF.

Ten or more counts support this clonotype. The V and J genes are TRBV28 and TRBJ1-5; D is undetermined. Germline V gives CDR1 MDHEN, CDR2 SYDVKM. Trimming left V 3 bases short and J 7 bases short, with 4 bases between. The CDR3 spans 11 residues. The CDR3 DNA sequence: TGTGCCAGCAGTTTGGCCCAGCCCCAGCATTTT. This gives the protein CASSLAQPQHF. The full variable domain, with the rest looked up from reference TRBV28 and TRBJ1-5, is DVKVTQSSRYLVKRTGEKVFLECVQDMDHENMFWYRQDPGLGLRLIYFSYDVKMKEKGDIPEGYSVSREKKERFSLILESASTNQTSMYLCASSLAQPQHFGDGTRLSIL.

The sample holds many counts of this clonotype. The gene calls are TRBV2 and TRBJ2-2; D possibly uses TRBD1 or TRBD2 (5 bases each). The ends were cut back, 4 bases at V and 4 bases at J, with 13 bases in the middle. From germline, CDR1 is SNHLY and CDR2 FYNNEI. This CDR3 has 15 residues. The CDR3 is CASSAMGTGTGELFF. The DNA of the CDR3 is TGTGCCAGCAGTGCTATGGGGACCGGCACCGGGGAGCTGTTTTTT.

This clonotype appeared many times. The V gene is TRBV12-5, the J gene TRBJ1-1; D gene ambiguous. Germline CDR1 reads LGHNT; CDR2 reads FRNRAP. The CDR3 has 14 residues. The V and J ends lost 0 bases and 5 bases respectively, with 10 bases between them. The CDR3 nucleotides are TGTGCTAGTGGTTTGGTAGTGCAGAGTACTGAAGCTTTCTTT. It yields the protein CASGLVVQSTEAFF.

J is TRBJ1-6 and V is TRBV28; D is undetermined. Per germline, CDR1 MDHEN and CDR2 SYDVKM. The CDR3 is made up of 12 amino acids. The V gene lost 7 bases and the J gene lost 10 bases, with 11 bases spanning the gap. CDR3 loop: CASTSVGSPLHF. DNA for the CDR3: TGTGCCAGCACCTCTGTTGGGTCACCCCTCCACTTT.

This clonotype was found a few times. The gene calls are TRBV10-2 and TRBJ2-3; D unresolved. The V gene lost 5 bases and the J gene lost 4 bases, with 13 bases spanning the gap. The CDR3 is 14 amino acids. Germline values: CDR1 WSHSY, CDR2 SAAADI. CDR3 DNA: TGCGCCAGCAGTCGATCCCTAACGGCAGATACGCAGTATTTT. Translated: CASSRSLTADTQYF.

The gene calls are TRBV18 and TRBJ2-7, with TRBD2 as a possible D gene (6 bases). V was pared by 3 bases and J by 6 bases, with 15 bases between. This CDR3 is 14 amino acids long. Germline V gene lookup returns CDR1 KGHSH and CDR2 LQKENI. The CDR3 sequence is CASSPGGVGAEQYF. The DNA of the CDR3 is TGTGCCAGCTCACCGGGGGGTGTTGGGGCCGAGCAGTACTTC.

There are a few counts of this clonotype. This sequence joins TRBV30 and TRBJ2-7; D unclear. CDR3 length equals 11 residues. Germline V gene lookup returns CDR1 GTSNPN and CDR2 SVGIG (reference sequence). V lost 3 bases to trimming and J lost 0 bases, with 3 bases between them. The CDR3 reads CAWSASYEQYF. The CDR3 DNA reads TGTGCCTGGAGCGCCTCCTACGAGCAGTACTTC.

Only a few counts were recorded for this clonotype. The chain recombines TRBV4-3 with TRBJ2-2, with TRBD1 identical over 8 bases. The trim removed 4 bases at V and 1 base at J, leaving 5 bases unmatched. The CDR3 consists of 16 residues. Germline CDR1 and CDR2: LGHNA and YSLEER. CDR3 in amino acids: CASSPIGTGNTGELFF. The CDR3 DNA follows: TGCGCCAGCAGCCCTATAGGGACAGGGAACACCGGGGAGCTGTTTTTT.

This clonotype was counted between two and nine times. The chain combines TRBV27 with TRBJ2-3, with D maybe TRBD2 (6 bases). CDR1 MNHEY and CDR2 SMNVEV come from the germline V gene (reference sequence). The CDR3 loop spans 16 amino acids. V was clipped by 4 bases and J by 1 base, with 15 bases between them. The CDR3 nucleotides are TGTGCCAGCAGTTCAATCAGGTGGGGGGGCACAGATACGCAGTATTTT. Translating it yields CASSSIRWGGTDTQYF.

This clonotype turned up a few times. The chain links TRBV27 to TRBJ1-6, with no clear D. Germline lookup yields CDR1 MNHEY and CDR2 SMNVEV (reference sequence). Trimming left V 3 bases short and J 8 bases short, with 8 bases between. The CDR3 length is 13 residues. This CDR3 is CASSFFLDSPLHF. The CDR3 bases are TGTGCCAGCAGTTTTTTCTTGGATTCACCCCTCCACTTT.

This chain connects TRBV11-2 to TRBJ2-5; D gene ambiguous. V was clipped by 1 base and J by 7 bases, with 10 bases between them. CDR1 is SGHAT and CDR2 is FQNNGV in the germline V gene. CDR3 length: 13 residues. The CDR3 nucleotides read TGTGCCAGCAGCTTAGTGGGGTACGGGACCCAGTACTTC. This gives the protein CASSLVGYGTQYF.

The CDR3 region has the DNA TGTGCCAGCAGTCCCTCCTGGGGGGCTGGGCAGCCCCAGCATTTT. It translates to CASSPSWGAGQPQHF. This rearrangement joins TRBV27 to TRBJ1-5, with a weak D call TRBD1 (6 bases). The CDR3 is made up of 15 amino acids. CDR1 and CDR2 (germline): MNHEY, SMNVEV (reference sequence). The V end was cut by 5 bases, the J end by 7 bases, with 18 bases between.

V usage is TRBV20-1 and J usage is TRBJ1-1, with 10 bases aligning to TRBD1. The germline V gene encodes CDR1 DFQATT and CDR2 SNEGSKA (reference sequence). This CDR3 contains 13 residues. The trim removed 6 bases at V and 1 base at J, leaving 2 bases unmatched. CDR3 DNA: TGCAGTGCGAGGACAGGGGGGAACACTGAAGCTTTCTTT. This encodes CSARTGGNTEAFF.

The chain couples TRBV5-1 to TRBJ2-2; 9 positions match TRBD1. From germline, CDR1 is SGHRS and CDR2 YFSETQ. V was pared by 4 bases and J by 5 bases, with 15 bases of the junction left unmatched. This CDR3 contains 18 residues. CDR3 in amino acids: CASSPRLGQGSGTGELFF. The CDR3 DNA sequence: TGCGCCAGCAGCCCCCGCTTGGGACAGGGTTCGGGGACCGGGGAGCTGTTTTTT. Looking up the rest from reference TRBV5-1 and TRBJ2-2 gives the full variable domain: KAGVTQTPRYLIKTRGQQVTLSCSPISGHRSVSWYQQTPGQGLQFLFEYFSETQRNKGNFPGRFSGRQFSNSRSEMNVSTLELGDSALYLCASSPRLGQGSGTGELFFGEGSRLTVL.

This clonotype was seen a handful of times. The chain is built from TRBV27 and TRBJ1-4; weak D call: TRBD1 (6 bases). Germline V CDR1 and CDR2: MNHEY, SMNVEV (reference sequence). The V and J ends lost 6 bases and 5 bases respectively, with 16 bases between them. This CDR3 spans 15 amino acids. The CDR3 region is CASSLQGSKNEKLFF. The DNA of the CDR3 is TGTGCCAGCAGCCTTCAGGGGAGTAAAAATGAAAAACTGTTTTTT. Supplemented by reference TRBV27 and TRBJ1-4, the full variable domain reads EAQVTQNPRYLITVTGKKLTVTCSQNMNHEYMSWYRQDPGLGLRQIYYSMNVEVTDKGDVPEGYKVSRKEKRNFPLILESPSPNQTSLYFCASSLQGSKNEKLFFGSGTQLSVL.